Listed below are T cell receptor beta chains from one sample, sequenced in a study of T cells expressing NK-cell markers. TCRdb reprocessed the 5' RACE reads, with one entry per CDR3 protein and no DNA. The specimen's table records about 460,000 distinct CDR3 sequences. The sample consisted of blood T cells: a sorted CD56 or NKG2C T cell subset, CD4+ or CD8+ T cells, or bulk PBMC T cells (not recorded which). The receptors stem from a woman aged 45-59 years in good health. CDR3s include the opening cysteine and the closing phenylalanine or tryptophan.

>TRBJ1-1|TRBV9
CASSVGAGTYTEAFF
>TRBJ1-1|TRBV6-5
CASSYSQAMNTEAFF
>TRBJ2-3|TRBV11-3
CASSLDRGTSGSVQYF
>TRBJ1-2|TRBV4-1
CASSQEVQVFFTF
>TRBJ2-3|TRBV29-1
CSIKEDPRVGTQYF
>TRBJ1-1|TRBV18
CASSSQNLKAFF
>TRBJ2-7|TRBV11-2
CASSFSLLAGYEQYF
>TRBJ2-3|TRBV5-1
CASTPHRGTDTQYF
>TRBJ2-1|TRBV6-5
CASSYLRSNEQFF
>TRBJ1-1|TRBV24-1
CATSDTRRGSTEAFF
>TRBJ1-1|TRBV20-1
CSALSQGTNTEAFF
>TRBJ1-1|TRBV20-1
CSASRTGALSGTEAFF
>TRBJ2-2|TRBV12-3/TRBV12-4
CASSLVGTQRTGELFF
>TRBJ2-3|TRBV15
CATSRDLGGSISTDTQYF
>TRBJ1-1|TRBV3-1
CASSLSGPMNTEAFF
>TRBJ1-1|TRBV5-1
CASSWEKGFEAFF
>TRBJ2-5|TRBV5-1
CASSVGLAGNLQETQYF
>TRBJ2-7|TRBV21-1
CASSKAQTSGTYEQYF
>TRBJ2-2|TRBV15
CATSRALGQGIHGELFF
>TRBJ2-7|TRBV5-5
CASSLDLAGRYEQYF
>TRBJ1-5|TRBV15
CATSSRVGGGQPQHF
>TRBJ2-1|TRBV7-9
CASSPISGRYDNEQFF
>TRBJ1-1|TRBV5-1
CASRGAGKSNTEAFF
>TRBJ2-5|TRBV6-5
CASSRQGGVQETQYF
>TRBJ1-2|TRBV12-5
CASGRDRGIYGYTF
>TRBJ2-3|TRBV25-1
CASSVWLAGTTDTQYF
>TRBJ2-1|TRBV12-3/TRBV12-4
CASSFFREQFF
>TRBJ2-3|TRBV24-1
CATSGRGLGQEDTQYF
>TRBJ2-2|TRBV7-8
CASSSVLSGELFF
>TRBJ2-7|TRBV18
CASSPTSKLYEQYF
>TRBJ2-3|TRBV7-2
CASSGGGSTDTQYF
>TRBJ1-2|TRBV29-1
CSVESKWGHTF
>TRBJ2-1|TRBV28
CASSFPGNNEQFF
>TRBJ2-7|TRBV27
CASSGTGTGLQEQYF
>TRBJ2-1|TRBV7-2
CASSLAPGAPNEQFF
>TRBJ2-1|TRBV5-1
CASSLAGAGERASSEQFF
>TRBJ1-3|TRBV12-3/TRBV12-4
CASSSDRGSGNTIYF
>TRBJ2-1|TRBV12-3/TRBV12-4
CASSFGAVGLLGEQFF
>TRBJ2-2|TRBV11-2
CASSPGLAVGGELFF
>TRBJ2-3|TRBV24-1
CATSDYPLGQGTDTQYF
>TRBJ2-1|TRBV3-1
CASTTSSWYGEQFF
>TRBJ2-3|TRBV24-1
CATSSRIGGDTQYF
>TRBJ2-3|TRBV7-3
CASSPKGRTDTQYF
>TRBJ1-1|TRBV4-1
CASSQDGGQLLATNTEAFF
>TRBJ2-7|TRBV6-1
CASSPELVGYEQYF
>TRBJ2-5|TRBV6-5
CASTGETSIPSETQYF
>TRBJ2-1|TRBV24-1
CATSDGREHYNEQFF
>TRBJ2-2|TRBV7-8
CASSSRVAGAPTGELFF
>TRBJ2-5|TRBV7-2
CASIWGWGQSQYF
>TRBJ1-4|TRBV20-1
CSARDSAQQEKLFF
>TRBJ2-3|TRBV19
CASSLRLAGISSTDTQYF
>TRBJ2-5|TRBV29-1
CSVEREGRETQYF